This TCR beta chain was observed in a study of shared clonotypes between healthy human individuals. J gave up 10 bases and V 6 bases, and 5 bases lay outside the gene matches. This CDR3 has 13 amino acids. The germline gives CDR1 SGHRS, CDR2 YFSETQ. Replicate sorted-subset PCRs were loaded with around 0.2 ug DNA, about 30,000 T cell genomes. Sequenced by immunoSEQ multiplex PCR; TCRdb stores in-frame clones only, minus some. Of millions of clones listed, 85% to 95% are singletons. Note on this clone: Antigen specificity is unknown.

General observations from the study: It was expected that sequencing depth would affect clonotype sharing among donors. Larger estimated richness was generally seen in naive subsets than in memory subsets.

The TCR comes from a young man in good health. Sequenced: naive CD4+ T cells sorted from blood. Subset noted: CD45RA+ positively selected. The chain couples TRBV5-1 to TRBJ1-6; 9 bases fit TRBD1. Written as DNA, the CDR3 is TGCGCCAGCAATCTGGGACAGGGATCACCCCTCCACTTT. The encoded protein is CASNLGQGSPLHF.